The sequence of this TCR beta chain was determined in a study of breast tumors, draining lymph nodes, adjacent tissues. Study-level results: Most tumor T cells seemingly derive from lymph node, then expand in tumor. Compared with lymph nodes, tumors were less diverse; compared with nontumor tissue, more. That most tumor T cells come from lymph nodes remained unproven.

For this clonotype: Antigen unknown. A much larger clone lies a single base off, so this may be a read error.

TCRdb itself ran the multiplex PCR reads through MiXCR, one entry per CDR3 protein. The top ten hold approximately 40% of the sample, which has 13,000 or so distinct CDR3 sequences, about 46% seen once. V was trimmed by 4 bases and J by 0 bases, leaving 7 bases between them. Per the germline V gene, CDR1 is SQVTM and CDR2 is ANQGSEA. The CDR3 has 13 residues. The sequence was collected from a female donor with breast cancer. Some clones in this sample may be carry-over from other donors' samples. Material: tumor-adjacent breast tissue. The chain employs TRBV29-1 and TRBJ1-5; D is perhaps TRBD1 (5 bases). The DNA for the CDR3 is TGCAGCGTTGGACAGCTTAGCAATCAGCCCCAGCATTTT. As protein: CSVGQLSNQPQHF. The variable domain in full, with the rest retrieved from reference TRBV29-1 and TRBJ1-5, is SAVISQKPSRDICQRGTSLTIQCQVDSQVTMMFWYRQQPGQSLTLIATANQGSEATYESGFVIDKFPISRPNLTFSTLTVSNMSPEDSSIYLCSVGQLSNQPQHFGDGTRLSIL.